Below, 20 T cell receptor beta chains from the same sample are listed, as sequenced in a study of T cell responses to AZD1222 COVID-19 vaccine. Only in-frame clones appear in the TCRdb table, and some are missing; sequencing was by immunoSEQ multiplex PCR. The data show fewer than 130,000 clones, around nine tenths seen once. The starting material was peripheral blood, obtained on day 0 of AZD1222 vaccination. Source of these receptors: an adult in good health.

This rearrangement joins TRBV10-3 to TRBJ2-1; D unresolved. The CDR3 length is 11 residues. Germline CDR1 ENHRY, CDR2 SYGVKD. The V and J ends lost 2 bases and 5 bases respectively, with 1 base between them. The CDR3 DNA reads as TGTGCCATCAGTGAGAACAATGAGCAGTTCTTC. It codes for CAISENNEQFF.

The chain combines TRBV7-2 with TRBJ2-1; TRBD2 might be the D (5 bases). There are 11 residues in the CDR3. Germline CDR1 is SGHTA and CDR2 is FQGNSA. The V end lost 5 bases, the J end lost 10 bases, and 9 bases lay between the germline ends. CDR3 sequence (DNA): TGTGCCAGCAGCCCTAGCAGCGAGCAGTTCTTC. Residues: CASSPSSEQFF. Full variable domain (outside the CDR3, taken from reference TRBV7-2 and TRBJ2-1): GAGVSQSPSNKVTEKGKDVELRCDPISGHTALYWYRQSLGQGLEFLIYFQGNSAPDKSGLPSDRFSAERTGGSVSTLTIQRTQQEDSAVYLCASSPSSEQFFGPGTRLTVL.

The chain uses TRBV19 and TRBJ2-4; D remains ambiguous. The length of the CDR3 is 14 residues. V shed 7 bases and J shed 4 bases, with 14 bases lying between them. The V gene's germline CDR1 is LNHDA and CDR2 SQIVND (reference sequence). The CDR3 region has the DNA TGTGCCAGTACTCTTAGCAGCAATAAAAACATTCAGTACTTC. It yields the protein CASTLSSNKNIQYF.

This sequence joins TRBV9 and TRBJ2-2, with TRBD2 as a possible D gene (6 bases). This CDR3 is 14 amino acids long. Germline V lookup: CDR1 SGDLS, CDR2 YYNGEE. The V end lost 0 bases, the J end lost 3 bases, and 6 bases lay between the germline ends. The CDR3 here is CASSVASDTGELFF. The CDR3 DNA reads TGTGCCAGCAGCGTAGCTAGCGACACCGGGGAGCTGTTTTTT.

The rearrangement links TRBV4-2 to TRBJ1-2; possible D gene TRBD1, 6 bases. Looked up from germline, CDR1 is LGHNA and CDR2 is YNFKEQ. The CDR3 sequence is 18 residues long. V lost 1 base to trimming and J lost 6 bases, with 24 bases between them. Here the CDR3 DNA reads TGTGCCAGCAGCCAAGGGGGCACCAGATTTCAGGGGTTGGATGGCTACACCTTC. Protein sequence: CASSQGGTRFQGLDGYTF.

This CDR3 reads CASSSRLAGTETQYF. DNA of the CDR3: TGTGCCAGCAGCTCGAGACTAGCGGGAACGGAGACCCAGTACTTC. This rearrangement joins TRBV7-6 to TRBJ2-5; TRBD2 matches at 11 bases. Looked up from germline, CDR1 is SGHVS and CDR2 is FNYEAQ. V dropped 4 bases and J dropped 5; count of bases not matched to a gene: 6. There are 15 residues in the CDR3.

This chain uses TRBV4-1 with TRBJ2-2; D is possibly TRBD2 (5 bases). Germline CDR1 MGHRA, CDR2 YSYEKL. Deletions cut 6 bases from V and 0 bases from J, with 8 bases between. CDR3 length equals 14 residues. CDR3 in amino acids: CASRGGPNTGELFF. CDR3 coding DNA: TGCGCCAGCAGGGGCGGGCCGAACACCGGGGAGCTGTTTTTT.

This clone appeared a single time. The J gene is TRBJ1-1, the V gene TRBV27; D gene ambiguous. CDR3 length: 13 residues. Germline loops: CDR1 MNHEY, CDR2 SMNVEV (reference sequence). Trimming removed 7 bases at V and 6 bases at J, with 15 bases between. CDR3 sequence reads: CASKMLGLAEAFF. The DNA of the CDR3 is TGTGCCAGCAAAATGTTAGGTCTAGCTGAAGCTTTCTTT.

This clone appeared a single time. The chain joins TRBV5-4 to TRBJ1-2; a weak D match, TRBD1 (6 bases). The V end was cut by 3 bases, the J end by 4 bases, with 16 bases between. The germline CDR1 and CDR2 sequences are SGHNT and YYREEE (reference sequence). The CDR3 has 15 residues. In DNA form, the CDR3 reads TGTGCCAGCAGCTCCCAGCGACAGGATCTCTATGGCTACACCTTC. It specifies CASSSQRQDLYGYTF.

This chain links TRBV11-1 with TRBJ1-2; D unclear. V lost 5 bases, J lost 0 bases, and 10 bases lay in between. Germline loops: CDR1 SGHAT, CDR2 FQDESV (reference sequence). The CDR3 runs to 14 residues. CDR3 bases: TGTGCCAGCAGCGCTGACGGGACTAACTATGGCTACACCTTC. It specifies CASSADGTNYGYTF. Full variable domain (outside the CDR3, taken from reference TRBV11-1 and TRBJ1-2): EAEVAQSPRYKITEKSQAVAFWCDPISGHATLYWYRQILGQGPELLVQFQDESVVDDSQLPKDRFSAERLKGVDSTLKIQPAELGDSAMYLCASSADGTNYGYTFGSGTRLTVV.

This chain joins TRBV7-2 and TRBJ2-2; D gene unclear. The length of the CDR3 is 16 residues. V was clipped by 5 bases and J by 7 bases, with 20 bases between them. The V gene's germline CDR1 is SGHTA and CDR2 FQGNSA. For the CDR3, the DNA is TGTGCCAGCAGCCCCGGCTCATGGCTCGTGGGCGGGGAGCTGTTTTTT. It yields the protein CASSPGSWLVGGELFF.

CDR3 region: CASSPPDSGNTIYF. CDR3 nucleotides: TGTGCCAGCAGTCCACCCGACAGTGGAAACACCATATATTTT. The chain has TRBV28 and TRBJ1-3, with a weak D call TRBD1 (5 bases). The germline CDR1 and CDR2 sequences are MDHEN and SYDVKM. V lost 5 bases to trimming and J lost 3 bases, with 11 bases between them. The CDR3 runs 14 residues.

This chain uses TRBV12-3 or TRBV12-4 with TRBJ1-5; D remains ambiguous. Trimming shortened V by 3 bases and J by 9 bases, and 9 bases separated the two germline ends. This CDR3 is built from 12 residues. The chain's CDR3 is CASSLGPRPQHF. CDR3 in DNA: TGTGCCAGCAGTTTGGGCCCGAGGCCCCAGCATTTT.

The V call is TRBV6-1, the J call TRBJ1-4; the match to TRBD1 covers 7 bases. Germline lookup yields CDR1 MNHNS and CDR2 SASEGT. Germline trimming cut 5 bases from V and 6 bases from J; bases unmatched to any gene: 6. The CDR3 extends over 14 amino acids. CDR3 sequence: CASSSRDSYEKLFF. Here the CDR3 DNA reads TGTGCCAGCAGTAGCCGGGACAGCTATGAAAAACTGTTTTTT.

This chain uses TRBV5-1 with TRBJ1-1, with D unclear. Trimming stripped 3 bases from V and 2 bases from J, with 11 bases between. This CDR3 has 14 amino acids. The germline V gene encodes CDR1 SGHRS and CDR2 YFSETQ. This chain's CDR3 is CASSSRADNTEAFF. In DNA, the CDR3 is TGCGCCAGCAGCTCGCGGGCGGATAACACTGAAGCTTTCTTT.

The chain has TRBV18 and TRBJ2-7, with TRBD2 matching 7 bases. Germline CDR1 and CDR2: KGHSH and LQKENI. The CDR3 is made up of 15 amino acids. After removal of 2 bases from V and 0 bases from J, the junction contained 4 bases not matched to a gene. The DNA of the CDR3 is TGTGCCAGCTCACCAGATCGCGGGAGCTCCTACGAGCAGTACTTC. Translation: CASSPDRGSSYEQYF.

This clone was observed a single time. The chain couples TRBV3-1 (or the pseudogene TRBV3-2) to TRBJ2-7; a possible D gene is TRBD1 (5 bases). The germline V and J ends were trimmed by 1 base and 2 bases, with 15 bases remaining between them. Germline V lookup: CDR1 LGHDT, CDR2 YNNKEL (reference sequence). The CDR3 runs to 16 residues. CDR3 sequence reads: CASSQGGARPTYEQYF. In nucleotides, the CDR3 is TGTGCCAGCAGCCAAGGTGGGGCGCGTCCGACCTACGAGCAGTACTTC.

This rearrangement joins TRBV29-1 to TRBJ1-1, with D possibly being TRBD1 (5 bases). CDR1 and CDR2 from the germline V gene are SQVTM and ANQGSEA. Trimming removed 6 bases at V and 5 bases at J, with 16 bases between. This CDR3 spans 13 amino acids. The DNA of the CDR3 is TGCAGCGTAACCGAGACAGCGGGGACTGAAGCTTTCTTT. Encoded protein: CSVTETAGTEAFF.

The chain links TRBV29-1 to TRBJ2-1; D is perhaps TRBD1 or TRBD2 (5 bases each). Germline CDR1 and CDR2: SQVTM and ANQGSEA. V lost 4 bases and J 5 bases, leaving 15 bases between the germline ends. The CDR3 runs 14 residues. CDR3 sequence (DNA): TGCAGCGTTGCTAGATGGGGGAGAAACAATGAGCAGTTCTTC. Protein product: CSVARWGRNNEQFF.

The chain employs TRBV7-8 and TRBJ2-2; D is unclear. The CDR3 has 14 residues. Between the trimmed V and J ends, which lost 0 bases and 4 bases, there was a span of 6 bases. Germline lookup yields CDR1 SGHVS and CDR2 FQNEAQ. The CDR3 here is CASSLALTTGELFF. The DNA of the CDR3 is TGTGCCAGCAGCTTAGCGTTAACCACCGGGGAGCTGTTTTTT.